This T cell receptor (beta chain) was sequenced during a study of identical twins. Study-level points and caveats: The abundant beta clonotypes from cord blood had fewer insertions, and memory repertoires had none of this. In beta out-of-frame sequences, the excess sharing between twins was weaker. Monozygotic twin pairs showed more out-of-frame TCR alpha sharing than models estimated.

V lost 4 bases, J lost 0 bases, and 3 bases stayed unmatched. The CDR3 length is 14 residues. The germline V gene encodes CDR1 SGHRS and CDR2 YFSETQ. Unique molecular identifiers were present on the cDNA, which also gained a universal primer site by template switching. TCRdb reprocessed the 5' RACE reads with MiXCR, giving one entry per CDR3 protein. The sample has around 280,000 distinct CDR3 sequences, under 9.5% seen once. About this clonotype itself: The antigen is unknown.

These same data were also listed under a study on yellow fever vaccine responses in identical twins.

The sample was memory (CD45RO+) T cells sorted from blood. This chain connects TRBV5-1 to TRBJ1-1, with TRBD1 matching 7 bases. The sequence came from a young woman in good health. The CDR3 spells CASSVGQVNTEAFF. CDR3 DNA: TGCGCCAGCAGCGTAGGACAGGTGAACACTGAAGCTTTCTTT.